Listed below are T cell receptor beta chains from one sample, sequenced in a study of T cells expressing NK-cell markers. One entry per CDR3 protein, without DNA, is what TCRdb gives after re-calling the 5' RACE reads. The sample's table shows some 410,000 distinct CDR3 sequences. The sample was blood T cells: a sorted CD56 or NKG2C T cell subset, CD4+ or CD8+ T cells, or bulk PBMC T cells (not recorded which). Receptors originate from a woman between 18 and 70 years old in good health. Both conserved end residues are part of each CDR3.

TRBV20-1	15	TRBJ1-5	CSARDPRTGYQPQHF
TRBV24-1	16	TRBJ1-5	CATSDPRDSSNQPQHF
TRBV3-1	18	TRBJ2-6	CASSRTGTVFSGANVLTF
TRBV7-2	14	TRBJ1-1	CASSLGRQWTEAFF
TRBV7-2	17	TRBJ2-5	CASSLLVDGGAQETQYF
TRBV2	13	TRBJ2-5	CASSRGSGETQYF
TRBV5-1	13	TRBJ2-3	CASSTRVADTQYF
TRBV18	16	TRBJ2-7	CASSLLSDRGVYEQYF
TRBV6-1	16	TRBJ1-1	CASRGTLGATNTEAFF
TRBV6-1	15	TRBJ2-7	CASRDIAGASYEQYF
TRBV6-5	14	TRBJ2-7	CASVTSGRGGEQYF
TRBV3-1	16	TRBJ2-3	CASSQVRGLDTDTQYF
TRBV28	14	TRBJ1-4	CASSIRGTGEKLFF
TRBV12-3/TRBV12-4	14	TRBJ1-2	CASSPSSRISGYTF
TRBV3-1	17	TRBJ2-1	CASSPRVAGFVVGEQFF
TRBV5-1	15	TRBJ1-6	CASSADRGEGSPLHF
TRBV7-6	17	TRBJ1-1	CASSLDTGGTENTEAFF
TRBV5-1	15	TRBJ1-4	CASSSDFGGGEKLFF
TRBV6-5	13	TRBJ2-7	CASSYSNAGEQYF
TRBV5-5	16	TRBJ1-3	CASSLTGGRSGNTIYF
TRBV9	16	TRBJ2-2	CASSVGLSTDTGELFF
TRBV30	11	TRBJ2-3	CAWSLVDTQYF
TRBV4-1	15	TRBJ1-2	CASSPTPTANYGYTF
TRBV30	11	TRBJ1-2	CAWVNQASYTF
TRBV24-1	16	TRBJ1-6	CATSDFSSSYNSPLHF
TRBV5-4	18	TRBJ2-3	CASSFRKGAGLGTDTQYF
TRBV7-9	14	TRBJ1-6	CASSLMGAQSPLHF
TRBV20-1	11	TRBJ1-1	CSASFNTEAFF
TRBV18	13	TRBJ2-7	CASSPPVVHEQYF
TRBV6-5	15	TRBJ2-5	CASSYSARPQETQYF
TRBV7-2	15	TRBJ1-5	CASSLSPPIGQPQHF
TRBV6-1	14	TRBJ2-2	CASSLQEITGELFF
TRBV18	15	TRBJ2-5	CASSDSSGSKQTQYF
TRBV2	15	TRBJ1-5	CASSSQGGGYQPQHF
TRBV1	14	TRBJ2-7	CTSRSGRDSYEQYF
TRBV19	15	TRBJ1-1	CASTIPGRTGTEAFF
TRBV9	14	TRBJ2-7	CASSPGMWSYEQYF